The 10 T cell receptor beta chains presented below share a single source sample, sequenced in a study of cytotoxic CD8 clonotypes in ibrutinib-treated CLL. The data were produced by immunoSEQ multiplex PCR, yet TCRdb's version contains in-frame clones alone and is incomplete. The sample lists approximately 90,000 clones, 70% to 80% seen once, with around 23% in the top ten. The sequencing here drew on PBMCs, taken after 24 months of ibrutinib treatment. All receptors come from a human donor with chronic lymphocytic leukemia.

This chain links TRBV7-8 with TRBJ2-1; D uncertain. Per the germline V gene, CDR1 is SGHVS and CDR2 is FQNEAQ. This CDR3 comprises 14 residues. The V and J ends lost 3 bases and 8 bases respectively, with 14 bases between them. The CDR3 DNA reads TGTGCCAGCAGCTTCTACTATCCTAAGGATGAGCAGTTCTTC. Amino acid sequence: CASSFYYPKDEQFF. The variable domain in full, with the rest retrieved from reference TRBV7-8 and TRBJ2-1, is GAGVSQSPRYKVAKRGQDVALRCDPISGHVSLFWYQQALGQGPEFLTYFQNEAQLDKSGLPSDRFFAERPEGSVSTLKIQRTQQEDSAVYLCASSFYYPKDEQFFGPGTRLTVL.

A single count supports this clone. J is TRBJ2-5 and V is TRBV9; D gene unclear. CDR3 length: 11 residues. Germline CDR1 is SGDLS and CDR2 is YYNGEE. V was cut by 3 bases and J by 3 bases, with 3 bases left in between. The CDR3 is CASSGKETQYF. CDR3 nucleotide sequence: TGTGCCAGCAGCGGTAAAGAGACCCAGTACTTC.

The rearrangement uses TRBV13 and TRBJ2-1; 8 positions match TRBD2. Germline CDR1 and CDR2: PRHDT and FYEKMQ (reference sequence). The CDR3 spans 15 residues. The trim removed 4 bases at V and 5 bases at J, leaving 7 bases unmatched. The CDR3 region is CASSSIAGNNNEQFF. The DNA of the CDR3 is TGTGCCAGCAGCTCCATAGCGGGGAACAACAATGAGCAGTTCTTC.

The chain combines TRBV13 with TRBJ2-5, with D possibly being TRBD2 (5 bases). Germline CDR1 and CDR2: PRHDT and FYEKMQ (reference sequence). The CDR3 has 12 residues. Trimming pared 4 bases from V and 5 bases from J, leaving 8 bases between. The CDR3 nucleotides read TGTGCCAGCAGCTCGCGAGGGGAGACCCAGTACTTC. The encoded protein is CASSSRGETQYF. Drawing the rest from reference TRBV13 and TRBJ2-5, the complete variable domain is AAGVIQSPRHLIKEKRETATLKCYPIPRHDTVYWYQQGPGQDPQFLISFYEKMQSDKGSIPDRFSAQQFSDYHSELNMSSLELGDSALYFCASSSRGETQYFGPGTRLLVL.

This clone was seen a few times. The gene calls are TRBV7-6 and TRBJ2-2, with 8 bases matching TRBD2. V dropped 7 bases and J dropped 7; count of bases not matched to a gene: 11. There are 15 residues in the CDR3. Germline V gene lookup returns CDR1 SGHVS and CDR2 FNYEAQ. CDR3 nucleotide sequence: TGTGCCAGCACCCTAGGACTAGCCGAGCTCGGGGAGCTGTTTTTT. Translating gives CASTLGLAELGELFF.

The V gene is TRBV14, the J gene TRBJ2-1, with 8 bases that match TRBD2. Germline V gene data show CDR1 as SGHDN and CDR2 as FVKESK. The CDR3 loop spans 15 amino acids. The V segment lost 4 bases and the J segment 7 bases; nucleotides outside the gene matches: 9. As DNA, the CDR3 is TGTGCCAGCAGCCCCGGGACTAGTATAGTAAATGAGCAGTTCTTC. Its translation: CASSPGTSIVNEQFF. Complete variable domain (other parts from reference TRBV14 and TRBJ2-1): EAGVTQFPSHSVIEKGQTVTLRCDPISGHDNLYWYRRVMGKEIKFLLHFVKESKQDESGMPNNRFLAERTGGTYSTLKVQPAELEDSGVYFCASSPGTSIVNEQFFGPGTRLTVL.

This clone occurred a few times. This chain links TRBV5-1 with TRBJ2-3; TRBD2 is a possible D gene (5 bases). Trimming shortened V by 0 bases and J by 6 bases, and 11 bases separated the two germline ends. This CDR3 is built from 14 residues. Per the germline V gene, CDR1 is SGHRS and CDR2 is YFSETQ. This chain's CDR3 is CASSLESSGDTQYF. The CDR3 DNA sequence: TGCGCCAGCAGCTTGGAGAGTTCGGGGGATACGCAGTATTTT.

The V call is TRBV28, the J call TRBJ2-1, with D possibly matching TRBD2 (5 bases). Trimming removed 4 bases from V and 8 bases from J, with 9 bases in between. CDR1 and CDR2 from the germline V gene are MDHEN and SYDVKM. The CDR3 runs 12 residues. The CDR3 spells CASSSRRHEQFF. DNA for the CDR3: TGTGCCAGCAGTTCCCGGAGGCATGAGCAGTTCTTC.

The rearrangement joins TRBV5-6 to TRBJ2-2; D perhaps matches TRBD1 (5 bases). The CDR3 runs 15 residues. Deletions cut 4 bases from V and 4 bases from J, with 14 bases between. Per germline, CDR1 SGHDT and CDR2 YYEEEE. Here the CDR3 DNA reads TGTGCCAGCAGCGTATGGGGCAGAAGCACCGGGGAGCTGTTTTTT. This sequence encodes CASSVWGRSTGELFF. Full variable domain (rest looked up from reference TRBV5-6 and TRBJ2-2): DAGVTQSPTHLIKTRGQQVTLRCSPKSGHDTVSWYQQALGQGPQFIFQYYEEEERQRGNFPDRFSGHQFPNYSSELNVNALLLGDSALYLCASSVWGRSTGELFFGEGSRLTVL.

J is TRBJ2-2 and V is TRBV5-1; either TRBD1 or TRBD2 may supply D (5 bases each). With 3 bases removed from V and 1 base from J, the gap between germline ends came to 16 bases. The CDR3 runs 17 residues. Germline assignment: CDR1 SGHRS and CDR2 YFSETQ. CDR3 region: CASSYTRGRVNTGELFF. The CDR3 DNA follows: TGCGCCAGCAGCTATACTCGGGGACGGGTGAACACCGGGGAGCTGTTTTTT.